This paragraph covers one T cell receptor (beta chain) sequence. Only CD45RO-negative cells positively selected for CCR7 counted as naive CD8 cells, so terminally differentiated effector memory CD45RA+ cells were excluded. This record belongs to a study of shared clonotypes between healthy human individuals. Sequenced by immunoSEQ multiplex PCR; TCRdb stores in-frame clones only, minus some. Of around 2,100,000 clones listed, approximately 94% are singletons. From germline, CDR1 is LNHDA and CDR2 SQIVND (reference sequence). This CDR3 is 15 amino acids long. Trimming removed 5 bases from V and 4 bases from J; junction bases left unmatched: 9.

J is TRBJ1-2 and V is TRBV19; 8 bases line up with TRBD1. This receptor was identified in a man aged 18 to 29 in good health. What was sequenced was naive CD8+ T cells sorted from blood. In nucleotides, the CDR3 is TGTGCCAGTAGTTCCGACAGGACAGGGACCTATGGCTACACCTTC. Its translation: CASSSDRTGTYGYTF.